This T cell receptor beta chain was sequenced in a study of cytomegalovirus exposure and HLA in healthy donors. Study observations and caveats: A later analysis found common viral pathogens apparently linked to several of the most significant clusters.

The CDR3 is 14 residues long. Germline V lookup: CDR1 SQVTM, CDR2 ANQGSEA. J gave up 7 bases and V 6 bases, and 9 bases lay outside the gene matches. PCR was performed using 60 Vbeta and 13 Jbeta primers. In the original analysis: Unique TCR beta chains numbered roughly 83 million in a later analysis, with around 10 million shared. TCRdb's copy holds only in-frame clones and misses some; the assay was immunoSEQ multiplex PCR. The V and J calls and clone size come from that table; D and trimming were worked out from the DNA. The sample holds roughly 160,000 clones, approximately 80% seen once. This clone has just one count. The antigen is unknown.

This receptor was identified in a woman in her fifties or sixties in good health and CMV-seronegative. Sample: PBMCs. The rearrangement joins TRBV29-1 to TRBJ2-1; TRBD2 matches 10 bases. The CDR3 sequence: CSVIKSGRGNEQFF. The CDR3 DNA reads TGCAGCGTAATAAAAAGCGGGAGGGGTAATGAGCAGTTCTTC.